The rows below give T cell receptor beta chains drawn from one sample of a study of CD8+ T cells in alopecia areata. The table came from immunoSEQ multiplex PCR; TCRdb's copy has only in-frame clones and leaves some out. The sample shows about 200,000 clones, 56% of them seen only once. The sample comprised CD8+ T cells sorted from blood. These TCRs come from a human donor in good health. CDR3s include the opening cysteine and the closing phenylalanine or tryptophan. Fields, in order: J gene, clone size, D gene, V gene, CDR3 protein, CDR3 DNA. A D gene is named only where the DNA matches it firmly. Not every row has a clone size; where given, it reads once, few, many or a size class.

J: TRBJ1-2
size: NA
D: NA
V: TRBV6-1
CDR3: CASSEGASSYGYTF
DNA: TGTGCCAGCAGTGAGGGGGCGTCGAGCTATGGCTACACCTTC

J: TRBJ2-6
size: NA
D: NA
V: TRBV9
CDR3: CASSSGQRAGANVLTF
DNA: TGTGCCAGCAGCTCAGGACAGAGGGCTGGGGCCAACGTCCTGACTTTC

J: TRBJ2-2
size: NA
D: NA
V: TRBV29-1
CDR3: CSVERGAGELFF
DNA: TGCAGCGTTGAAAGGGGGGCCGGGGAGCTGTTTTTT

J: TRBJ2-1
size: NA
D: TRBD1
V: TRBV7-9
CDR3: CASEGGIPPLREQFF
DNA: TGTGCCAGCGAAGGGGGCATCCCCCCTTTACGGGAGCAGTTCTTC

J: TRBJ1-2
size: NA
D: TRBD1
V: TRBV27
CDR3: CASSFATGGWGYTF
DNA: TGTGCCAGCAGTTTCGCGACAGGGGGCTGGGGCTACACCTTC

J: TRBJ1-6
size: few
D: NA
V: TRBV15
CDR3: CATSRPGDNSPLHF
DNA: TGTGCCACCAGCAGGCCAGGGGACAATTCACCCCTCCACTTT

J: TRBJ2-5
size: NA
D: TRBD2
V: TRBV4-1
CDR3: CASSQDFGGGEETQYF
DNA: TGCGCCAGCAGCCAAGATTTTGGGGGGGGTGAGGAGACCCAGTACTTC

J: TRBJ2-2
size: NA
D: NA
V: TRBV9
CDR3: CASTQGSNTGELFF
DNA: TGTGCCAGCACCCAGGGGTCGAACACCGGGGAGCTGTTTTTT

J: TRBJ1-1
size: NA
D: NA
V: TRBV5-6
CDR3: CASSGTEAFF
DNA: TGTGCCAGCAGCGGGACTGAAGCTTTCTTT

J: TRBJ2-3
size: NA
D: TRBD1
V: TRBV7-9
CDR3: CASSSPETGVDTQYF
DNA: TGTGCCAGCAGCTCCCCCGAGACAGGGGTCGATACGCAGTATTTT

J: TRBJ2-3
size: NA
D: NA
V: TRBV11-2
CDR3: CASSLRTDTQYF
DNA: TGTGCCAGCAGCTTAAGGACAGATACGCAGTATTTT

J: TRBJ1-6
size: few
D: NA
V: TRBV7-2
CDR3: CASSLEASPSRNSPLHF
DNA: TGTGCCAGCAGCTTAGAGGCCAGCCCGTCGCGGAATTCACCCCTCCACTTT

J: TRBJ1-1
size: NA
D: NA
V: TRBV5-1
CDR3: CASSSGRSNTEAFF
DNA: TGCGCCAGCAGCTCGGGACGGTCGAACACTGAAGCTTTCTTT

J: TRBJ2-7
size: NA
D: TRBD1
V: TRBV7-7
CDR3: CASSLGTGGEQYF
DNA: TGTGCCAGCAGCTTAGGGACAGGGGGGGAGCAGTACTTC

J: TRBJ1-6
size: NA
D: NA
V: TRBV13
CDR3: CASSLNRLDSPLHF
DNA: TGTGCCAGCAGCTTAAACAGGCTAGATTCACCCCTCCACTTT

J: TRBJ2-7
size: NA
D: NA
V: TRBV25-1
CDR3: CASSDPPGGEQYF
DNA: TGTGCCAGCAGCGACCCCCCAGGCGGCGAGCAGTACTTC

J: TRBJ2-4
size: NA
D: NA
V: TRBV4-2
CDR3: CASSQGSGVGKNIQYF
DNA: TGTGCCAGCAGCCAAGGTTCGGGGGTGGGCAAAAACATTCAGTACTTC

J: TRBJ2-7
size: NA
D: NA
V: TRBV4-1
CDR3: CASSQDLSFYEQYF
DNA: TGCGCCAGCAGCCAAGATCTTAGCTTCTACGAGCAGTACTTC

J: TRBJ2-6
size: NA
D: NA
V: TRBV27
CDR3: CASGSGANVLTF
DNA: TGTGCCAGCGGCTCTGGGGCCAACGTCCTGACTTTC

J: TRBJ1-1
size: NA
D: TRBD1
V: TRBV19
CDR3: CASSIVRDSPTEAFF
DNA: TGTGCCAGTAGTATAGTGAGGGACAGCCCCACTGAAGCTTTCTTT

J: TRBJ2-1
size: few
D: TRBD2
V: TRBV5-1
CDR3: CASSGGRGDEQFF
DNA: TGCGCCAGCAGCGGAGGCCGGGGGGATGAGCAGTTCTTC

J: TRBJ2-5
size: NA
D: NA
V: TRBV4-2
CDR3: CASSPTGPAETQYF
DNA: TGTGCCAGCAGCCCTACCGGCCCCGCGGAGACCCAGTACTTC

J: TRBJ2-2
size: NA
D: TRBD1
V: TRBV29-1
CDR3: CSVESGGYTGELFF
DNA: TGCAGCGTTGAATCAGGGGGATATACCGGGGAGCTGTTTTTT

J: TRBJ2-1
size: NA
D: NA
V: TRBV29-1
CDR3: CSAPNAGSRFF
DNA: TGCAGCGCCCCCAACGCGGGGTCCCGGTTCTTC

J: TRBJ1-1
size: NA
D: NA
V: TRBV4-1
CDR3: CASSLTENTEAFF
DNA: TGCGCCAGCAGCCTGACGGAGAACACTGAAGCTTTCTTT

J: TRBJ2-5
size: NA
D: TRBD1
V: TRBV2
CDR3: CASSEIGTAQETQYF
DNA: TGTGCCAGCAGTGAGATAGGGACAGCGCAAGAGACCCAGTACTTC

J: TRBJ1-2
size: NA
D: TRBD1
V: TRBV2
CDR3: CASSEGDRGNWYYGYTF
DNA: TGTGCCAGCAGTGAAGGAGACAGGGGCAATTGGTACTATGGCTACACCTTC

J: TRBJ2-1
size: NA
D: NA
V: TRBV18
CDR3: CASSPDAGWDEQFF
DNA: TGTGCCAGCTCACCTGACGCAGGGTGGGATGAGCAGTTCTTC

J: TRBJ2-5
size: once
D: NA
V: TRBV30
CDR3: CAWNVAETQYF
DNA: TGTGCCTGGAACGTCGCGGAGACCCAGTACTTC

J: TRBJ2-7
size: NA
D: TRBD1
V: TRBV25-1
CDR3: CASTSPGTGLTYEQYF
DNA: TGTGCCAGCACCTCGCCCGGGACAGGGTTAACCTACGAGCAGTACTTC

J: TRBJ1-2
size: few
D: NA
V: TRBV29-1
CDR3: CSVEGQDPNYGYTF
DNA: TGCAGCGTTGAAGGACAGGACCCCAACTATGGCTACACCTTC

J: TRBJ1-2
size: NA
D: TRBD1
V: TRBV27
CDR3: CASSPTGGQRYGYTF
DNA: TGTGCCAGCAGCCCTACAGGGGGGCAACGCTATGGCTACACCTTC

J: TRBJ2-3
size: few
D: TRBD1
V: TRBV29-1
CDR3: CSVEDLTGGEGDTQYF
DNA: TGCAGCGTTGAAGATTTAACAGGGGGCGAGGGAGATACGCAGTATTTT

J: TRBJ2-3
size: NA
D: NA
V: TRBV19
CDR3: CASSTRGQPTDTQYF
DNA: TGTGCCAGTAGTACCCGCGGACAGCCCACAGATACGCAGTATTTT

J: TRBJ1-1
size: few
D: NA
V: TRBV7-9
CDR3: CASSHIPDEAFF
DNA: TGTGCCAGCAGCCATATTCCGGACGAAGCTTTCTTT

J: TRBJ2-1
size: NA
D: TRBD2
V: TRBV5-4
CDR3: CASSFAGGRDNEQFF
DNA: TGTGCCAGCAGCTTCGCCGGGGGGAGGGACAATGAGCAGTTCTTC

J: TRBJ1-2
size: few
D: NA
V: TRBV19
CDR3: CASSPELRHGYTF
DNA: TGTGCCAGTAGTCCAGAACTCCGGCATGGCTACACCTTC

J: TRBJ1-1
size: few
D: NA
V: TRBV7-9
CDR3: CASSLASGGTFTEAFF
DNA: TGTGCCAGCAGCTTAGCATCCGGGGGGACGTTCACTGAAGCTTTCTTT

J: TRBJ2-6
size: NA
D: TRBD1
V: TRBV9
CDR3: CASSGRTGSGANVLTF
DNA: TGTGCCAGCAGCGGGCGGACAGGGTCTGGGGCCAACGTCCTGACTTTC

J: TRBJ2-5
size: NA
D: NA
V: TRBV23-1
CDR3: CASSQTDQRETQYF
DNA: TGCGCCAGCAGTCAAACGGACCAGCGGGAGACCCAGTACTTC

J: TRBJ2-7
size: NA
D: NA
V: TRBV6-1
CDR3: CASSPKGASPYEQYF
DNA: TGTGCCAGCAGCCCCAAAGGTGCCTCCCCCTACGAGCAGTACTTC

J: TRBJ2-5
size: few
D: NA
V: TRBV19
CDR3: CASSISAGKTQYF
DNA: TGTGCCAGTAGTATCTCGGCGGGAAAGACCCAGTACTTC

J: TRBJ2-3
size: NA
D: NA
V: TRBV7-2
CDR3: CASSLGTHDPTDTQYF
DNA: TGTGCCAGCAGCTTAGGGACACACGATCCCACAGATACGCAGTATTTT

J: TRBJ2-1
size: NA
D: NA
V: TRBV4-1
CDR3: CASSQDLGVEQFF
DNA: TGCGCCAGCAGCCAAGATCTGGGGGTCGAGCAGTTCTTC

J: TRBJ2-6
size: NA
D: NA
V: TRBV5-1
CDR3: CASSFNLGRFGPGANVLTF
DNA: TGCGCCAGCAGCTTCAATTTGGGCCGATTCGGGCCTGGGGCCAACGTCCTGACTTTC